Below are 30 T cell receptor beta chains sequenced from a single sample in a study of PD-1 blockade in mismatch repair-deficient tumors. This table comes from immunoSEQ multiplex PCR, and its TCRdb copy is limited to in-frame clones, with some not included. Of approximately 80,000 clones in the sample, roughly 80% are singletons; the top ten hold approximately 5.5%. Sequences were derived from peripheral blood, sampled 44 weeks after starting pembrolizumab. Receptors originate from an adult with mismatch repair-deficient cancer.

This clone was seen a handful of times. V usage is TRBV5-4 and J usage is TRBJ2-7; 7 nucleotides agree with TRBD2. The germline V gene encodes CDR1 SGHNT and CDR2 YYREEE (reference sequence). Trimming at V came to 3 bases and at J to 3 bases, leaving 9 bases not matched to a gene. The CDR3 totals 15 residues. CDR3 region: CASSSVGLGRYEQYF. The CDR3 nucleotides read TGTGCCAGCAGCTCAGTAGGACTAGGGCGCTACGAGCAGTACTTC.

V and J are TRBV27 and TRBJ2-1; possibly TRBD2 for D (5 bases). V was trimmed by 3 bases and J by 0 bases, leaving 9 bases between them. The CDR3 runs to 15 residues. Germline V lookup: CDR1 MNHEY, CDR2 SMNVEV (reference sequence). CDR3 DNA sequence: TGTGCCAGCAGTTTTTTGGGAGCCTCCTACAATGAGCAGTTCTTC. It translates to CASSFLGASYNEQFF.

The chain employs TRBV7-9 and TRBJ2-7; 7 bases map to TRBD1. The CDR3 sequence is 18 residues long. Looked up from germline, CDR1 is SEHNR and CDR2 is FQNEAQ (reference sequence). V shed 3 bases, J shed 0 bases, and the junction held 14 bases outside the gene matches. The CDR3 here is CASSFALLQGPSSYEQYF. The CDR3, as DNA: TGTGCCAGCAGCTTCGCGTTGCTACAGGGGCCAAGCTCCTACGAGCAGTACTTC.

The chain has TRBV6-5 and TRBJ2-7; no definite D call. Germline V gene lookup returns CDR1 MNHEY and CDR2 SVGAGI. V shed 0 bases and J shed 2 bases, with 11 bases lying between them. The CDR3 extends over 15 amino acids. This CDR3 reads CASSYSRVTAYEQYF. CDR3 bases: TGTGCCAGCAGTTACTCGAGAGTGACCGCCTACGAGCAGTACTTC.

The CDR3 here is CASRQVGGNEKLFF. The CDR3 region has the DNA TGTGCCAGCAGACAGGTGGGAGGGAATGAAAAACTGTTTTTT. V and J are TRBV6-5 and TRBJ1-4; D may be TRBD1 (5 bases). Germline V gene data show CDR1 as MNHEY and CDR2 as SVGAGI. V lost 6 bases to trimming and J lost 5 bases, with 13 bases between them. The CDR3 runs to 14 residues.

The genes are TRBV6-5 and TRBJ1-1; no clear D. CDR1 is MNHEY and CDR2 is SVGAGI in the germline V gene. Trimming removed 2 bases from V and 0 bases from J, with 13 bases in between. This CDR3 spans 16 amino acids. The CDR3 nucleotides are TGTGCCAGCAGTTACCGACTCACCAGGCTGAACACTGAAGCTTTCTTT. Translation gives CASSYRLTRLNTEAFF.

The gene calls are TRBV10-3 and TRBJ2-2; 8 nucleotides agree with TRBD2. CDR1 is ENHRY, CDR2 SYGVKD, per germline. The V segment lost 5 bases and the J segment 7 bases; nucleotides outside the gene matches: 12. This CDR3 has 16 residues. The CDR3: CAISLRLAPTSGELFF. CDR3 DNA sequence: TGTGCCATCAGTCTTCGACTAGCGCCCACGAGCGGGGAGCTGTTTTTT.

This chain uses TRBV5-6 with TRBJ2-7; D is undetermined. The V and J ends lost 3 bases and 4 bases respectively, with 5 bases between them. Germline CDR1 and CDR2: SGHDT and YYEEEE. The CDR3 spans 11 residues. The CDR3 bases are TGTGCCAGCAGCTCCGGATACGAGCAGTACTTC. It specifies CASSSGYEQYF. The whole variable domain, remainder taken from reference TRBV5-6 and TRBJ2-7, is DAGVTQSPTHLIKTRGQQVTLRCSPKSGHDTVSWYQQALGQGPQFIFQYYEEEERQRGNFPDRFSGHQFPNYSSELNVNALLLGDSALYLCASSSGYEQYFGPGTRLTVT.

This clone was counted a single time. V gene TRBV11-2 combines with J gene TRBJ2-5, with 7 bases aligning to TRBD1. CDR1 is SGHAT and CDR2 is FQNNGV in the germline V gene. This CDR3 has 14 amino acids. V was clipped by 5 bases and J by 5 bases; unmatched bases: 8. CDR3 region: CASSPQGPLETQYF. The CDR3 DNA sequence: TGTGCCAGCAGCCCACAGGGGCCTCTGGAGACCCAGTACTTC.

The chain uses TRBV14 and TRBJ1-5; D is unclear. Trimming stripped 5 bases from V and 3 bases from J, with 11 bases between. The CDR3 extends over 14 amino acids. Germline assignment: CDR1 SGHDN and CDR2 FVKESK. The CDR3 nucleotides are TGTGCCAGCAGCTATTCCGGGGTCAATCAGCCCCAGCATTTT. Protein product: CASSYSGVNQPQHF.

The V call is TRBV18, the J call TRBJ2-3; TRBD2 might be the D (6 bases). V lost 3 bases and J lost 0, with 10 bases in between. The CDR3 loop spans 15 amino acids. Germline V CDR1 and CDR2: KGHSH, LQKENI. CDR3 sequence (DNA): TGTGCCAGCTCACCCGAGGCGGGGAGCACAGATACGCAGTATTTT. Its protein product is CASSPEAGSTDTQYF.

The chain employs TRBV7-2 and TRBJ2-1; 7 positions match TRBD2. CDR3 length: 14 amino acids. The germline V gene encodes CDR1 SGHTA and CDR2 FQGNSA. With 1 base clipped from V and 9 bases from J, the junction kept 6 bases outside the gene matches. Here the CDR3 DNA reads TGTGCCAGCAGCTTAGTGGGCGGGAGCGGTGAGCAGTTCTTC. Amino acids: CASSLVGGSGEQFF.

This chain joins TRBV7-9 and TRBJ1-5; D gene ambiguous. V lost 3 bases and J lost 0, with 9 bases in between. In germline, CDR1 is SEHNR, CDR2 FQNEAQ (reference sequence). This CDR3 is 15 amino acids long. The CDR3 nucleotides are TGTGCCAGCAGCTTGATTCCCAATAGCAATCAGCCCCAGCATTTT. Encoded protein: CASSLIPNSNQPQHF. Using reference TRBV7-9 and TRBJ1-5 for the parts outside the CDR3, the full variable domain is DTGVSQNPRHKITKRGQNVTFRCDPISEHNRLYWYRQTLGQGPEFLTYFQNEAQLEKSRLLSDRFSAERPKGSFSTLEIQRTEQGDSAMYLCASSLIPNSNQPQHFGDGTRLSIL.

V is TRBV19 and J is TRBJ1-2, with no clear D. The CDR3 totals 17 residues. Trimming left V 3 bases short and J 8 bases short, with 25 bases between. Germline loops: CDR1 LNHDA, CDR2 SQIVND (reference sequence). The CDR3 protein is CASSISAADQVSTGYTF. CDR3 bases: TGTGCCAGTAGTATTTCGGCGGCAGATCAGGTTTCGACGGGCTACACCTTC.

This clone appeared a single time. V and J are TRBV10-2 and TRBJ2-2; 7 bases line up with TRBD2. This CDR3 spans 17 amino acids. V was pared by 0 bases and J by 3 bases, with 7 bases of the junction left unmatched. Germline V gene sequence: CDR1 WSHSY, CDR2 SAAADI. The CDR3 bases are TGCGCCAGCAGTGAGTCGACTCGGGGACTATACACCGGGGAGCTGTTTTTT. It codes for CASSESTRGLYTGELFF.

The chain employs TRBV9 and TRBJ2-7; D gene ambiguous. Germline CDR1 and CDR2: SGDLS and YYNGEE. The CDR3 is 15 amino acids. V shed 0 bases and J shed 2 bases, with 12 bases lying between them. In DNA, the CDR3 is TGTGCCAGCAGCGTAGAGGGCAGCCAGACCTACGAGCAGTACTTC. It yields the protein CASSVEGSQTYEQYF. The full variable domain, its missing parts supplied by reference TRBV9 and TRBJ2-7, is DSGVTQTPKHLITATGQRVTLRCSPRSGDLSVYWYQQSLDQGLQFLIQYYNGEERAKGNILERFSAQQFPDLHSELNLSSLELGDSALYFCASSVEGSQTYEQYFGPGTRLTVT.

The gene calls are TRBV7-2 and TRBJ2-1, with no clear D. There are 12 residues in the CDR3. Germline V CDR1 and CDR2: SGHTA, FQGNSA. V lost 2 bases and J 7 bases, leaving 6 bases between the germline ends. The chain's CDR3 is CASSLPRNEQFF. The CDR3 DNA reads as TGTGCCAGCAGCTTACCGCGAAATGAGCAGTTCTTC.

The chain employs TRBV6-5 and TRBJ1-1, with D unresolved. Trimming removed 0 bases from V and 2 bases from J, with 7 bases in between. The CDR3 sequence is 14 residues long. Germline-derived CDR1 and CDR2 are MNHEY and SVGAGI. The chain's CDR3 is CASSYSKDNTEAFF. Here the CDR3 DNA reads TGTGCCAGCAGTTACTCAAAGGATAACACTGAAGCTTTCTTT.

The chain is built from TRBV7-2 and TRBJ2-7, with 7 bases fitting TRBD1. Trimming removed 5 bases from V and 0 bases from J; junction bases left unmatched: 4. CDR1 and CDR2 from the germline V gene are SGHTA and FQGNSA. The CDR3 loop spans 14 amino acids. CDR3 loop: CASSRQGNSYEQYF. The CDR3 coding sequence is TGTGCCAGCAGCCGACAGGGAAACTCCTACGAGCAGTACTTC.

This clone was found a few times. This sequence joins TRBV30 and TRBJ1-1; D is possibly TRBD1 (6 bases). From germline, CDR1 is GTSNPN and CDR2 SVGIG (reference sequence). V dropped 3 bases and J dropped 1 base, with 9 bases sitting between them. The CDR3 consists of 13 residues. The DNA for the CDR3 is TGTGCCTGGAGGCGAGGGGGGAACACTGAAGCTTTCTTT. Translation gives CAWRRGGNTEAFF.

The chain has TRBV7-6 and TRBJ1-2; D possibly corresponds to TRBD1 (5 bases). The V gene's germline CDR1 is SGHVS and CDR2 FNYEAQ. The CDR3 consists of 15 residues. Between the trimmed V and J ends, which lost 5 bases and 7 bases, there was a span of 20 bases. The CDR3 bases are TGTGCCAGCAGCCCCCTCAGTCGGGGGGTGGGTGGCTACACCTTC. Translation: CASSPLSRGVGGYTF.

This rearrangement joins TRBV2 to TRBJ2-1, with 13 bases that match TRBD2. This CDR3 has 14 residues. V was clipped by 6 bases and J by 10 bases; unmatched bases: 6. From germline, CDR1 is SNHLY and CDR2 FYNNEI. The CDR3 sequence: CASRPPGLAGEQFF. CDR3 bases: TGTGCCAGCAGGCCCCCGGGACTAGCGGGAGAGCAGTTCTTC.

The J gene is TRBJ2-6, the V gene TRBV7-3, with unresolved D. Per the germline V gene, CDR1 is SGHTA and CDR2 is FQGTGA. V lost 5 bases and J 0 bases, leaving 17 bases between the germline ends. CDR3 size: 18 residues. This chain's CDR3 is CASSAQMVALSGANVLTF. The DNA of the CDR3 is TGTGCCAGCAGCGCGCAAATGGTGGCCCTCTCTGGGGCCAACGTCCTGACTTTC.

The chain couples TRBV21-1 to TRBJ1-3; whether TRBD1, the table's D call, matches the DNA was not checked. TRBV21-1 is recorded as a pseudogene. CDR3 size: 15 residues. CDR3 in amino acids: CASTNRENSGNTIYF. CDR3 sequence (DNA): TGTGCCAGCACTAACAGGGAGAACTCTGGAAACACCATATATTTT.

The rearrangement links TRBV5-6 to TRBJ1-1; D uncertain. Trimming left V 0 bases short and J 11 bases short, with 14 bases between. The CDR3 totals 13 residues. In germline, CDR1 is SGHDT, CDR2 YYEEEE. CDR3 amino acids: CASSLEGSLRAFF. In DNA, the CDR3 is TGTGCCAGCAGCTTGGAGGGCTCCCTGAGGGCTTTCTTT.

This CDR3 reads CASSLRAGDVGNSPLHF. DNA of the CDR3: TGTGCCAGCAGTCTAAGGGCAGGGGACGTTGGTAATTCACCCCTCCACTTT. The chain recombines TRBV27 with TRBJ1-6; TRBD1 might be the D (6 bases). This CDR3 is built from 17 residues. Germline CDR1 is MNHEY and CDR2 is SMNVEV (reference sequence). The ends were cut back, 5 bases at V and 6 bases at J, with 20 bases in the middle.

J is TRBJ1-3 and V is TRBV10-3; D not resolved. Germline V gives CDR1 ENHRY, CDR2 SYGVKD. The CDR3 is 13 amino acids. Trimming took off 2 bases at V and 4 bases at J, with 6 bases between the two ends. This CDR3 reads CAISEDRGNTIYF. The CDR3 coding sequence is TGTGCCATCAGTGAGGATAGGGGAAACACCATATATTTT.

This CDR3 reads CASSTGHSNTEAFF. CDR3 DNA: TGCGCCAGCAGCACGGGACATTCGAACACTGAAGCTTTCTTT. This chain links TRBV5-1 with TRBJ1-1, with D tentatively TRBD1 (6 bases). Germline CDR1 and CDR2: SGHRS and YFSETQ. The CDR3 length is 14 residues. V lost 4 bases and J lost 1, with 11 bases in between.

The gene calls are TRBV27 and TRBJ1-1; the D is unclear. Germline V gives CDR1 MNHEY, CDR2 SMNVEV (reference sequence). Trimming left V 3 bases short and J 5 bases short, with 10 bases between. This CDR3 contains 13 residues. CDR3 region: CASSLNTYTEAFF. CDR3 nucleotides: TGTGCCAGCAGTTTGAACACGTATACTGAAGCTTTCTTT.

The chain links TRBV7-9 to TRBJ1-1, with D unclear. Germline V gene sequence: CDR1 SEHNR, CDR2 FQNEAQ (reference sequence). This CDR3 has 12 amino acids. Trimming shortened V by 2 bases and J by 1 base, and 2 bases separated the two germline ends. The CDR3 reads CASSLKNTEAFF. In nucleotides, the CDR3 is TGTGCCAGCAGCTTAAAGAACACTGAAGCTTTCTTT.